This T cell receptor (beta chain) was sequenced for a study of T cell changes during pregnancy in multiple sclerosis. Trimming removed 5 bases from V and 2 bases from J, with 15 bases in between. CDR3 length equals 15 residues. Germline V lookup: CDR1 SEHNR, CDR2 FQNEAQ (reference sequence). TCRdb's copy holds only in-frame clones and misses some; the assay was immunoSEQ multiplex PCR. The table includes roughly 55,000 clones, over 80% detected once. The specimen comprised CD4+ T cells from peripheral blood mononuclear cells, sampled after pregnancy. The receptor was isolated from a female donor in good health, enrolled as a control in a pregnancy study. The rearrangement links TRBV7-9 to TRBJ1-2; possible D gene TRBD1, 5 bases. The CDR3 spells CASSPATGGNYGYTF. CDR3 nucleotide sequence: TGTGCCAGCAGCCCTGCTACGGGGGGGAACTATGGCTACACCTTC.